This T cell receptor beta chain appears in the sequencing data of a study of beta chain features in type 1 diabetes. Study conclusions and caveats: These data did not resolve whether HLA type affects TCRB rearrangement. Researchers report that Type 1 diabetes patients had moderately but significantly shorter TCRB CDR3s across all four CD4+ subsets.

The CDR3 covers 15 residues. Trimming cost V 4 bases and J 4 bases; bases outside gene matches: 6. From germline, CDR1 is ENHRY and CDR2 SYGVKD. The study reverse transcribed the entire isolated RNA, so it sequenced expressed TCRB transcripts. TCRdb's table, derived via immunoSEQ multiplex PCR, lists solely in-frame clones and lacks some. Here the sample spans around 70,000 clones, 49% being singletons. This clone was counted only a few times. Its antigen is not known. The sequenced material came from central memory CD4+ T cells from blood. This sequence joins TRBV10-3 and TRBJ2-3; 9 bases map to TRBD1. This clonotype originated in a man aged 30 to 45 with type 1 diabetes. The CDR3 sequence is CAISGNRGLADTQYF. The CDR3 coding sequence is TGTGCCATCAGTGGAAACAGGGGGCTAGCAGATACGCAGTATTTT.